This TCR beta chain was sequenced during a study of chemoradiotherapy in HPV16-positive cancers (dated by TCRdb to between 2021 and 2022). Background for the entire study: Candidate HPV-specific T-cell clones and common TCR motifs were defined by functional T-cell assays performed on cells from a couple of HPV16-positive patients. The study set out to ask whether T-cell immunity against the HPV oncoproteins E6 and E7 changes over the course of chemoradiotherapy and whether that immunity affects survival. Next, the candidate HPV-specific TCRs and motifs were followed in TCR repertoires from about 90 patients with HPV-related cancers. Overall study results and their limits: Expansion of candidate HPV-specific clones and E7-related TCR motifs was observed in the tumor microenvironment during treatment, whereas no such expansion was observed for non-HPV-specific T cells. The functional definition of HPV-specific T cells came from only a couple of HPV16-positive patients, and the survival association was reported for HPV16-positive patients. Improved recurrence-free survival in HPV16-positive patients was associated with expansion of HPV-responsive T cells during chemoradiotherapy.

Library generation was performed with the immunoSEQ multiplex PCR assay. TCRdb limited this immuneACCESS table to in-frame rearrangements with V and J called. A share of clones is missing; checked studies link under half to unresolved V genes, and the rest is unexplained. The sample includes a few thousand clones, with around 90% observed a single time. Jointly, the top ten make up around 2.6% of the sample. CDR1 SGHVS and CDR2 FNYEAQ were looked up in the germline V gene. The germline ends are 8 bases apart after V is trimmed by 4 bases and J by 5 bases. From the cysteine through the phenylalanine, the CDR3 covers 12 amino acids. The CDR3 DNA has 36 bases and is translated from base 1. Because repertoires were sampled repeatedly during chemoradiotherapy, clonal expansion in the tumor microenvironment could be followed. Turning to this clone: Its antigen remains unidentified. The sample holds no much larger clone one base away, and base qualities are not on file.

This chain is built from TRBV7-6 and TRBJ2-5, with the D gene call left open. The source material was tumor tissue, sampled from a patient who underwent chemoradiotherapy. The receptor's source is a human donor with HPV-associated anogenital cancer. The CDR3 region: CASSSGRETQYF. The sequenced DNA is TGTGCCAGCAGCTCCGGAAGGGAGACCCAGTACTTC.